This T cell receptor (beta chain) was identified in a study of Ad26.COV2.S vaccination and SARS-CoV-2 variants. Study-wide context: The trial was COV1001 and the donor's arm was Ad26.COV2.S.

Treatment specified: approximately 18 received Ad26.COV2.S at low or high dose, single or two shots; about 5 received placebo; per-sample allocation not given. The samples date from day 63 after the first vaccine or placebo injection. Wuhan-strain spike was delivered by a replication-incompetent Ad26 vector. Turning to this clone: Its target is unknown.

Study outcomes and limitations: Comparable non-spike TCR breadth was observed in vaccine and placebo recipients.

Profiled with immunoSEQ multiplex PCR; TCRdb holds only in-frame clones, not every one. The profile covers hundreds of thousands of clones, with around 92% appearing a single time and about 1.6% taken by the ten largest. The clonotype originates from a person aged 18 to 65 who received the Ad26.COV2.S COVID-19 vaccine or a placebo. Material: peripheral blood, obtained in a trial of Ad26.COV2.S vaccine versus placebo.

CDR3 bases: TGCGCCAGCAGCTTGGTGGCAGACTATGGCTACACCTTC. This encodes CASSLVADYGYTF. The genes are TRBV5-1 and TRBJ1-2; D remains ambiguous. The V end was cut by 0 bases, the J end by 3 bases, with 6 bases between. The length of the CDR3 is 13 residues. The germline CDR1 and CDR2 sequences are SGHRS and YFSETQ.